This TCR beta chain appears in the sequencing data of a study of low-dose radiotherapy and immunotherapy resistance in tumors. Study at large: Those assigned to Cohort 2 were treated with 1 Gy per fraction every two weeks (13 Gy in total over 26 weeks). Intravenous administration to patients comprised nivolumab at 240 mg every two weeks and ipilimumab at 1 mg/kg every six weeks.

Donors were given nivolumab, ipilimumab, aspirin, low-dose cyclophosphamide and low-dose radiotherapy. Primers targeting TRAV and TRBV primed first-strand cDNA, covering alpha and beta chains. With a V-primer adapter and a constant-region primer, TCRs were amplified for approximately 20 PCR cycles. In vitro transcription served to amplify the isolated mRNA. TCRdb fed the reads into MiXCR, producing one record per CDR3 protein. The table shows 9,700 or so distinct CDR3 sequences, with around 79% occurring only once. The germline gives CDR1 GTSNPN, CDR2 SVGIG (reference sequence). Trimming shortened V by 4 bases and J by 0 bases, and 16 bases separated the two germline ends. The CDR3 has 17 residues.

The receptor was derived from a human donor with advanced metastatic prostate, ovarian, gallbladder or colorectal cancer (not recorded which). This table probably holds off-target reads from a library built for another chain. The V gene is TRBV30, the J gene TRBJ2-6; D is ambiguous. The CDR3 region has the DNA TGTGCCTGGAACCCTGGGAAATGGATCTCTGGGGCCAACGTCCTGACTTTC. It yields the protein CAWNPGKWISGANVLTF.